The 26 T cell receptor beta chains presented below share a single source sample, sequenced in a study of blood T cell repertoires in COVID-19. The repertoire was sequenced with immunoSEQ multiplex PCR; TCRdb's copy has only in-frame clones and lacks some. Of 250,000 to 300,000 clones listed, around 80% were seen once; the top ten hold 5% to 6%. The sequencing input was peripheral blood. The receptors derive from a man aged 80 or over with acute or convalescent COVID-19.

This rearrangement joins TRBV11-2 to TRBJ2-7; no clear D gene. This CDR3 region has 13 residues. Trimming took off 2 bases at V and 5 bases at J, with 10 bases between the two ends. CDR1 SGHAT and CDR2 FQNNGV come from the germline V gene. This CDR3 reads CASSLLLLDEQYF. The CDR3, as DNA: TGTGCCAGCAGCTTACTTCTCCTCGACGAGCAGTACTTC.

This sequence joins TRBV3-1 (or the pseudogene TRBV3-2) and TRBJ2-2; TRBD2 might be the D (5 bases). Trimming removed 1 base at V and 2 bases at J, with 11 bases between. This CDR3 comprises 16 residues. Germline-derived CDR1 and CDR2 are LGHDT and YNNKEL (reference sequence). The CDR3 sequence: CASSQAYRGNTGELFF. Written as DNA, the CDR3 is TGTGCCAGCAGCCAAGCATACCGGGGTAACACCGGGGAGCTGTTTTTT.

The CDR3 DNA is TGCGCCAGCAGCCAAGATAACAGCGCGGGAACGGGCGATACGCAGTATTTT. As protein: CASSQDNSAGTGDTQYF. The chain links TRBV4-1 to TRBJ2-3; the D gene is possibly TRBD2 (6 bases). Germline assignment: CDR1 MGHRA and CDR2 YSYEKL. The CDR3 is made up of 17 amino acids. Trimming removed 0 bases at V and 6 bases at J, with 19 bases between.

The rearrangement links TRBV29-1 to TRBJ2-3; the D gene is possibly TRBD2 (5 bases). The CDR3 is 12 amino acids. Germline V CDR1 and CDR2: SQVTM, ANQGSEA. Trimming took off 1 base at V and 15 bases at J, with 17 bases between the two ends. In DNA form, the CDR3 reads TGCAGCGTTGAAGGGTTTGCCCCGGGGAGATATTTT. This gives the protein CSVEGFAPGRYF.

This rearrangement joins TRBV2 to TRBJ1-5, with no clear D. Looked up from germline, CDR1 is SNHLY and CDR2 is FYNNEI. V was pared by 2 bases and J by 7 bases, with 6 bases between. The CDR3 contains 12 residues. The CDR3 sequence: CASSELRQPQHF. In DNA form, the CDR3 reads TGTGCCAGCAGTGAACTGCGGCAGCCCCAGCATTTT.

The CDR3 here is CASSLTDRSYEQYF. The DNA of the CDR3 is TGCGCCAGCAGCTTGACCGACAGGTCCTACGAGCAGTACTTC. The rearrangement uses TRBV5-1 and TRBJ2-7, with a weak D call TRBD1 (6 bases). Trimming cost V 1 base and J 1 base, with 9 bases left between them. There are 14 residues in the CDR3. Germline lookup yields CDR1 SGHRS and CDR2 YFSETQ.

This chain links TRBV7-9 with TRBJ1-5, with D perhaps TRBD1 (5 bases). This CDR3 has 14 residues. Trimming shortened V by 3 bases and J by 5 bases, and 11 bases separated the two germline ends. From germline, CDR1 is SEHNR and CDR2 FQNEAQ (reference sequence). CDR3 in amino acids: CASSLSGSDQPQHF. The DNA for the CDR3 is TGTGCCAGCAGCTTGTCAGGGTCGGATCAGCCCCAGCATTTT.

The chain employs TRBV10-3 and TRBJ2-7; the D gene is possibly TRBD1 (7 bases). Trimming took 6 bases from V and 10 from J, leaving 19 bases between them. The germline V gene has CDR1 ENHRY and CDR2 SYGVKD. The length of the CDR3 is 13 residues. CDR3 sequence reads: CAIRAGQPSLQYF. The CDR3 region has the DNA TGTGCCATCAGGGCGGGACAGCCATCGTTACAGTACTTC.

The rearrangement links TRBV24-1 to TRBJ2-3, with D possibly matching TRBD2 (6 bases). Between the trimmed V and J ends, which lost 2 bases and 4 bases, there was a span of 21 bases. CDR1 and CDR2 (germline): KGHDR, SFDVKD. The CDR3 sequence is 18 residues long. CDR3 region: CATSDSPDGRQVSDTQYF. The CDR3 DNA is TGTGCCACCAGTGATTCCCCCGATGGGAGGCAAGTTTCAGATACGCAGTATTTT.

V usage is TRBV7-3 and J usage is TRBJ2-3; 7 nucleotides align to TRBD2. Germline loops: CDR1 SGHTA, CDR2 FQGTGA. This CDR3 has 13 amino acids. V was pared by 2 bases and J by 7 bases, with 3 bases of the junction left unmatched. The CDR3 nucleotides are TGTGCCAGCAGCTTAGAGGGACTACATACGCAGTATTTT. Translated: CASSLEGLHTQYF.

This chain joins TRBV5-1 and TRBJ2-1, with D possibly being TRBD2 (5 bases). This CDR3 region has 15 residues. V lost 4 bases and J 4 bases, leaving 15 bases between the germline ends. CDR1 and CDR2 (germline): SGHRS, YFSETQ. The CDR3 here is CASSLNPGLYNEQFF. In DNA form, the CDR3 reads TGCGCCAGCAGCCTGAATCCGGGGTTATACAATGAGCAGTTCTTC.

This chain connects TRBV7-9 to TRBJ1-1; the D gene is possibly TRBD1 (6 bases). The CDR3 sequence is 15 residues long. CDR1 is SEHNR and CDR2 is FQNEAQ in the germline V gene (reference sequence). Trimming removed 7 bases from V and 0 bases from J, with 15 bases in between. Written as DNA, the CDR3 is TGTGCCAGCACTGTTCTTTCAGGGGTGAACACTGAAGCTTTCTTT. Residues: CASTVLSGVNTEAFF. The full variable domain, rest sourced from reference TRBV7-9 and TRBJ1-1, is DTGVSQNPRHKITKRGQNVTFRCDPISEHNRLYWYRQTLGQGPEFLTYFQNEAQLEKSRLLSDRFSAERPKGSFSTLEIQRTEQGDSAMYLCASTVLSGVNTEAFFGQGTRLTVV.

The chain has TRBV5-1 and TRBJ2-3, with 12 bases lining up with TRBD2. V lost 4 bases and J lost 2; bases outside the gene matches: 2. CDR3 length: 15 amino acids. CDR1 and CDR2 (germline): SGHRS, YFSETQ. The CDR3 region is CASSRTSGTTDTQYF. Here the CDR3 DNA reads TGCGCCAGCAGCCGGACTAGCGGGACCACAGATACGCAGTATTTT.

This clone was detected a few times. The genes are TRBV28 and TRBJ2-7; 8 bases map to TRBD2. CDR1 and CDR2 (germline): MDHEN, SYDVKM. V dropped 8 bases and J dropped 0; count of bases not matched to a gene: 6. The CDR3 extends over 14 amino acids. This CDR3 is CASYKSGSSYEQYF. CDR3 DNA sequence: TGTGCCAGCTATAAAAGCGGGAGCTCCTACGAGCAGTACTTC.

This clone was counted once. J is TRBJ1-6 and V is TRBV25-1; 12 nucleotides align to TRBD1. V was clipped by 4 bases and J by 10 bases; unmatched bases: 5. The CDR3 sequence is 15 residues long. Germline CDR1 MGHDK, CDR2 SYGVNS. The CDR3 region is CASSGGQGARSPLHF. In DNA, the CDR3 is TGTGCCAGCAGTGGGGGACAGGGGGCTAGGTCACCCCTCCACTTT. Looking up the rest from reference TRBV25-1 and TRBJ1-6 gives the full variable domain: EADIYQTPRYLVIGTGKKITLECSQTMGHDKMYWYQQDPGMELHLIHYSYGVNSTEKGDLSSESTVSRIRTEHFPLTLESARPSHTSQYLCASSGGQGARSPLHFGNGTRLTVT.

This clone showed up just once. V is TRBV12-3 or TRBV12-4 and J is TRBJ2-5; D is unresolved. This CDR3 has 12 amino acids. V lost 5 bases and J 9 bases, leaving 13 bases between the germline ends. CDR3 bases: TGTGCCAGCAGTGGAGCGTCAGTGGCCCAGTACTTC. Translation: CASSGASVAQYF.

This clone appeared a few times. The chain couples TRBV11-3 to TRBJ2-1; TRBD2 agrees at 11 bases. The CDR3 consists of 17 residues. V was pared by 5 bases and J by 9 bases, with 15 bases of the junction left unmatched. Germline V gene data show CDR1 as SGHNT and CDR2 as YENEEA. DNA of the CDR3: TGTGCCAGCAGCCACCAAGGGGTAGCGGGAGGGCCGGGTGAGCAGTTCTTC. Its translation: CASSHQGVAGGPGEQFF.

As to this clone: The identical CDR3 is also encoded by other nucleotide sequences in the sample. The chain couples TRBV4-1 to TRBJ2-7; TRBD2 matches 8 bases. Germline V gene lookup returns CDR1 MGHRA and CDR2 YSYEKL. The J segment lost 0 bases and the V segment lost 0 bases, leaving 13 bases of the junction unmatched. CDR3 length: 19 residues. The DNA of the CDR3 is TGCGCCAGCAGCCAAGAGGATACGGGGGGGGGACATTACTCCTACGAGCAGTACTTC. This gives the protein CASSQEDTGGGHYSYEQYF.

In its sample, this clone was seen a few times. This rearrangement joins TRBV2 to TRBJ1-1; 8 positions match TRBD1. This CDR3 comprises 13 residues. V lost 7 bases, J lost 5 bases, and 6 bases stayed unmatched. Germline CDR1 is SNHLY and CDR2 is FYNNEI. CDR3 region: CASTLGTGTEAFF. The CDR3 DNA follows: TGTGCCAGCACGCTAGGGACAGGTACTGAAGCTTTCTTT.

The CDR3 sequence: CASTAGGTGELFF. The CDR3 nucleotides are TGTGCCAGCACAGCGGGGGGGACCGGGGAGCTGTTTTTT. V and J are TRBV12-3 or TRBV12-4 and TRBJ2-2; 10 nucleotides align to TRBD2. The CDR3 runs to 13 residues. J was trimmed by 5 bases and V by 7 bases; bases with no gene match: 1.

The chain couples TRBV2 to TRBJ1-2, with D possibly being TRBD1 (5 bases). V lost 6 bases and J 4 bases, leaving 9 bases between the germline ends. Per germline, CDR1 SNHLY and CDR2 FYNNEI. The CDR3 totals 12 residues. The CDR3 sequence: CASRGLGYGYTF. The CDR3 DNA is TGTGCCAGCAGGGGGCTTGGCTATGGCTACACCTTC.

This clone has only a few counts. The V gene is TRBV29-1, the J gene TRBJ1-1; tentative D call: TRBD1 (6 bases). Germline CDR1 is SQVTM and CDR2 is ANQGSEA. The CDR3 consists of 13 residues. V lost 6 bases to trimming and J lost 2 bases, with 13 bases between them. This CDR3 reads CSVPVTGNTEAFF. The CDR3 bases are TGCAGCGTCCCCGTGACAGGTAACACTGAAGCTTTCTTT.

J is TRBJ1-1 and V is TRBV5-1; the D gene is possibly TRBD1 (6 bases). Germline CDR1 is SGHRS and CDR2 is YFSETQ. CDR3 length: 15 amino acids. V dropped 4 bases and J dropped 1 base, with 14 bases sitting between them. Here the CDR3 DNA reads TGCGCCAGCAGCCCGGAGGGAGGGGGGAACACTGAAGCTTTCTTT. Translating it yields CASSPEGGGNTEAFF.

This clone was observed once. Here the CDR3 reads CASSELANGELFF. In DNA form, the CDR3 reads TGTGCCAGCTCAGAACTAGCGAACGGGGAGCTGTTTTTT. The chain recombines TRBV18 with TRBJ2-2; 7 bases are shared with TRBD2. The trim removed 5 bases at V and 7 bases at J, leaving 4 bases unmatched. The CDR3 runs 13 residues. Per germline, CDR1 KGHSH and CDR2 LQKENI.

The rearrangement links TRBV6-5 to TRBJ1-2; D possibly corresponds to TRBD1 (5 bases). Germline V CDR1 and CDR2: MNHEY, SVGAGI. The CDR3 spans 13 residues. V was pared by 2 bases and J by 1 base, with 5 bases between. The CDR3 DNA follows: TGTGCCAGCAGTTACGACAGTAACTATGGCTACACCTTC. Its protein product is CASSYDSNYGYTF.

In this sample, this clone turned up once. The chain combines TRBV28 with TRBJ1-2; D not certain. Per germline, CDR1 MDHEN and CDR2 SYDVKM. V was clipped by 1 base and J by 3 bases, with 12 bases between them. CDR3 length: 15 amino acids. The CDR3 DNA reads TGTGCCAGCAGTTTATACGCGGGCCGGCACTATGGCTACACCTTC. Its translation: CASSLYAGRHYGYTF.